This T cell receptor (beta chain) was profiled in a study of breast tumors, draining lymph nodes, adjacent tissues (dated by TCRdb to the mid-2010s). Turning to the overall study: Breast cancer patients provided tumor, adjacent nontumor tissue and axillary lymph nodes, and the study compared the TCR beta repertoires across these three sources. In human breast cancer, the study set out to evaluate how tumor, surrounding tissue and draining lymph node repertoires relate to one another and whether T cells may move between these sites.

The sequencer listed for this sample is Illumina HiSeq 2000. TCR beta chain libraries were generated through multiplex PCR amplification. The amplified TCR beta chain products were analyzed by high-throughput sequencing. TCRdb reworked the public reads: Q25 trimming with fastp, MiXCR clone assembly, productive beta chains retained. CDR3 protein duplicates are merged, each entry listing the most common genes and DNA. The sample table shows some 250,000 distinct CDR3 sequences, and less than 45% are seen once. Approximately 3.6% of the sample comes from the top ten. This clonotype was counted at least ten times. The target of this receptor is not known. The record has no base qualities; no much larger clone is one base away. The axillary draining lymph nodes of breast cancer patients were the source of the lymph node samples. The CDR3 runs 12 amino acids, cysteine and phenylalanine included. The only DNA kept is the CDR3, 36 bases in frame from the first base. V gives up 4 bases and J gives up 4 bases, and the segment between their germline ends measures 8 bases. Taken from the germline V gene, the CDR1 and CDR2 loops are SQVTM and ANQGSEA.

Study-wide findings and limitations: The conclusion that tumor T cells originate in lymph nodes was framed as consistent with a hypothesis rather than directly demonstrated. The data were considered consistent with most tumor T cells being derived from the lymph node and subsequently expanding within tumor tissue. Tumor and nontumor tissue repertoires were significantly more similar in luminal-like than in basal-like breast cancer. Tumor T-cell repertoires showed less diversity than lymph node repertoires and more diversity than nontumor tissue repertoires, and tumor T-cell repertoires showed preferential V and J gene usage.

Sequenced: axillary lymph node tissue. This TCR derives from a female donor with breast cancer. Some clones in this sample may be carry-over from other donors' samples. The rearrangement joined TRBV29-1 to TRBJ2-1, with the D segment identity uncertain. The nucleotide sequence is TGCAGCGTTGTTACGGGTTACAATGAGCAGTTCTTC. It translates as CSVVTGYNEQFF.